This TCR beta chain comes out of a study of cytomegalovirus exposure and HLA in healthy donors. General observations from the study: In a later analysis, TCR association rates varied by HLA locus: DRB1 most, HLA-C fewest. Trimming of TCR beta V- and J-genes showed a link, identified in a later analysis, to a missense DCLRE1C variant. Cytomegalovirus-associated status was assigned to fewer than 200 TCR beta chains.

13 Jbeta primers and 60 Vbeta primers were used for the PCR. This table comes from immunoSEQ multiplex PCR, and its TCRdb copy is limited to in-frame clones, with some not included. The repertoire has 95,000 to 110,000 clones, about four fifths of them found once; the top ten carry 2.7%. Details on this clone: What it recognizes is unknown.

CDR1 SGHNT and CDR2 YYREEE come from the germline V gene (reference sequence). The CDR3 has 14 amino acids. V was shortened by 3 bases and J by 2 bases, with 11 bases between the two germline ends. Sequenced material: PBMCs. The origin of this receptor is a man aged 25-45 years in good health and CMV-seropositive. The V call is TRBV5-4, the J call TRBJ1-2; D is ambiguous. As DNA, the CDR3 is TGTGCCAGCAGCTCACAGTATCCCAACTATGGCTACACCTTC. Its protein is CASSSQYPNYGYTF. The whole variable domain, remainder taken from reference TRBV5-4 and TRBJ1-2, is ETGVTQSPTHLIKTRGQQVTLRCSSQSGHNTVSWYQQALGQGPQFIFQYYREEENGRGNFPPRFSGLQFPNYSSELNVNALELDDSALYLCASSSQYPNYGYTFGSGTRLTVV.